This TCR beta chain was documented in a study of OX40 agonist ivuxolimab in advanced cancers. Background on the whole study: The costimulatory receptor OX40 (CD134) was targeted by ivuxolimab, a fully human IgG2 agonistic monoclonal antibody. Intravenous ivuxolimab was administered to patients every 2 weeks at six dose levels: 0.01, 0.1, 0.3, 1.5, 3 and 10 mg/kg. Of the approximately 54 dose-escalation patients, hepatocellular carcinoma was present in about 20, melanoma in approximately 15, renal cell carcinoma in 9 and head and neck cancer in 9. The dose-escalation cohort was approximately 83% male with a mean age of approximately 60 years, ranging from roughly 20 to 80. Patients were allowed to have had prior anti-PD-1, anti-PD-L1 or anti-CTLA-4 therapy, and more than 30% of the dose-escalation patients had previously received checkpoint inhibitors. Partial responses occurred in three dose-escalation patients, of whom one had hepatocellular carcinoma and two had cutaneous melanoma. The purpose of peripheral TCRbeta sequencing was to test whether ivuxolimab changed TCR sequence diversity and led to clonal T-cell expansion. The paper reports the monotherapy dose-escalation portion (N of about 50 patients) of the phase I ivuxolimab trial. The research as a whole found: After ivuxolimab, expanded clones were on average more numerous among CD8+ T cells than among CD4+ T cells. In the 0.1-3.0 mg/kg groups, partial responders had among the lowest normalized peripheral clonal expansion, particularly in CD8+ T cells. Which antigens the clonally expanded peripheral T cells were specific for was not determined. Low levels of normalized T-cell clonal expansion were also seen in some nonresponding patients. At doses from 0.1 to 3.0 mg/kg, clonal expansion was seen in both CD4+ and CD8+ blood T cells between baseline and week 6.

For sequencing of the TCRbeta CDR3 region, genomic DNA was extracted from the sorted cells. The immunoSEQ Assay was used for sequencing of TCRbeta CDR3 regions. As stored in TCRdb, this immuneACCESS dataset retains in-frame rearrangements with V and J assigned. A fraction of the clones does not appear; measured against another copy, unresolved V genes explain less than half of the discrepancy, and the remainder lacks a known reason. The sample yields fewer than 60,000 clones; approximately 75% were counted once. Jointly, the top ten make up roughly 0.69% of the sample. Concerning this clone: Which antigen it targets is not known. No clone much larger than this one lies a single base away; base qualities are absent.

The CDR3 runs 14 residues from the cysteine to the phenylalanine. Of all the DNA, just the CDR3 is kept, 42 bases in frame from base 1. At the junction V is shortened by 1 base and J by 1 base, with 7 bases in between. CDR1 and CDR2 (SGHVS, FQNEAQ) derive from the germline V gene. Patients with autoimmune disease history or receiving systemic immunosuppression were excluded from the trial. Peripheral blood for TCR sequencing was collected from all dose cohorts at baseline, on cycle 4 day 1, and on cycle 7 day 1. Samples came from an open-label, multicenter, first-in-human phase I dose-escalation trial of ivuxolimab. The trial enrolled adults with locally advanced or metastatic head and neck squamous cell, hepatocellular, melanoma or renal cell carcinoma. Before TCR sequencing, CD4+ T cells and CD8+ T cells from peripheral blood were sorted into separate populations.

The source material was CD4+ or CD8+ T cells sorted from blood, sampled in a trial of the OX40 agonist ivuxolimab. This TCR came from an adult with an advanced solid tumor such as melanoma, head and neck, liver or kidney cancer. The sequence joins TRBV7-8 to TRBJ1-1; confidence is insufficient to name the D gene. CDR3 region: CASSLGTANTEAFF. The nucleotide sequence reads TGTGCCAGCAGCTTAGGGACGGCGAACACTGAAGCTTTCTTT.